Below, one TCR beta chain is given with its context. Antigen: not known. The sample originates from a study of cytomegalovirus exposure and HLA in healthy donors. Regarding the study as a whole: In the analysis, some V segments, TRBV6-2 and TRBV6-3 included, were excluded as indistinguishable. In a later analysis, TCR association rates varied by HLA locus: DRB1 most, HLA-C fewest.

Each of the donors was a healthy bone marrow donor. PCR employed 60 Vbeta and 13 Jbeta primers. Data came from immunoSEQ multiplex PCR; TCRdb stores just in-frame clones and leaves some out. The data show 200,000 or so clones, and the top ten clones hold roughly 0.74%. CDR1 is MGHRA and CDR2 is YSYEKL in the germline V gene. Trimming cost V 1 base and J 1 base, with 11 bases left between them. The CDR3 is made up of 15 amino acids. The chain is built from TRBV4-1 and TRBJ2-7; D possibly corresponds to TRBD2 (6 bases). The specimen was PBMCs. The receptor was derived from a boy under 18 in good health and CMV-seronegative. CDR3 sequence: CASSQAMAGSYEQYF. The CDR3 nucleotides are TGCGCCAGCAGCCAAGCTATGGCGGGGTCCTACGAGCAGTACTTC.